This T cell receptor (beta chain) was retrieved from a study of spatial heterogeneity in lung cancer. For the study at large: Each distinct TCR and UMI combination averaged more than ten appearances in raw reads.

Study findings and constraints: Expanded tumor TCRs that were ubiquitous appeared in blood more at resection than follow-up.

This clonotype was seen at least ten times. What it binds is not known. This CDR3 is 16 amino acids long. Losses at the gene ends were 5 bases for V and 5 bases for J; bases not matched to a gene: 10. CDR1 MDHEN and CDR2 SYDVKM come from the germline V gene. Every TCR cDNA molecule bore its own unique molecular identifier. Via MiXCR, TCRdb re-called the 5' RACE reads, giving one row per CDR3 protein. The sample shows about 50,000 distinct CDR3 sequences, approximately 7.6% of them seen only once. Noted time point: sample taken at primary tumor resection. Material for sequencing was whole RNA from tumor, nontumor lung or frozen PBMC, left unsorted. There were around 72 donors, all of them untreated patients with early-stage non-small cell lung cancer.

The V call is TRBV28, the J call TRBJ1-5; 9 nucleotides agree with TRBD1. The sequence derives from a female donor with early-stage non-small cell lung cancer. The material sequenced was PBMCs, taken at surgery. CDR3 coding DNA: TGTGCCAGCAGTAGGGACAGGGTCCTCTCAGATCAGCCCCAGCATTTT. It translates to CASSRDRVLSDQPQHF.